The 28 T cell receptor beta chains below were found in one sample sequenced in a study of blood T cell repertoires in COVID-19. TCRdb's copy holds only in-frame clones and misses some; the assay was immunoSEQ multiplex PCR. The sample holds 15,000 to 20,000 clones, roughly nine tenths seen once. The sample consisted of peripheral blood. The receptors stem from a woman aged 80 or over with COVID-19, enrolled during active disease.

The DNA of the CDR3 is TGTGCCAGCAGCCCCGGACTAGCGGGGTTTGAGACCCAGTACTTC. Its protein product is CASSPGLAGFETQYF. The V gene is TRBV7-3, the J gene TRBJ2-5; 12 bases match TRBD2. The J segment lost 5 bases and the V segment lost 5 bases, leaving 6 bases of the junction unmatched. Per germline, CDR1 SGHTA and CDR2 FQGTGA. This CDR3 has 15 residues. Combining the CDR3 with reference TRBV7-3 and TRBJ2-5 gives the whole variable domain GAGVSQTPSNKVTEKGKYVELRCDPISGHTALYWYRQSLGQGPEFLIYFQGTGAADDSGLPNDRFFAVRPEGSVSTLKIQRTERGDSAVYLCASSPGLAGFETQYFGPGTRLLVL.

This chain links TRBV19 with TRBJ2-3; 10 positions match TRBD2. The CDR3 consists of 15 residues. V was pared by 3 bases and J by 6 bases, with 6 bases of the junction left unmatched. From germline, CDR1 is LNHDA and CDR2 SQIVND (reference sequence). The DNA of the CDR3 is TGTGCCAGTAGTATGAAACTAGCGGGGAAGGATACGCAGTATTTT. It encodes CASSMKLAGKDTQYF.

The chain joins TRBV7-6 to TRBJ1-1; 9 bases are shared with TRBD1. CDR3 length: 14 amino acids. V shed 5 bases and J 1 base; nucleotides not matched to a gene: 2. Germline V gene sequence: CDR1 SGHVS, CDR2 FNYEAQ. CDR3 sequence reads: CASSRDRENTEAFF. CDR3 sequence (DNA): TGTGCCAGCAGCCGGGACAGGGAGAACACTGAAGCTTTCTTT.

The count of this clone is one. J is TRBJ1-1 and V is TRBV7-3; 9 bases line up with TRBD1. The CDR3 is 13 amino acids. CDR1 is SGHTA and CDR2 is FQGTGA in the germline V gene. J lost 10 bases, V lost 8 bases, and 11 bases had no gene match. Written as DNA, the CDR3 is TGTGCCAGCGCCACTACAGGGGGCGTGGGAGCTTTCTTT. It specifies CASATTGGVGAFF.

The V gene is TRBV24-1, the J gene TRBJ2-1, with 9 bases aligning to TRBD2. Germline assignment: CDR1 KGHDR and CDR2 SFDVKD. The junction had 7 bases not matched to a gene; V was cut back by 4 bases and J by 4 bases. The CDR3 length is 16 residues. In DNA, the CDR3 is TGTGCCACCAGTGACCCTAAGCGGGAGGCTTACAATGAGCAGTTCTTC. This encodes CATSDPKREAYNEQFF.

The chain joins TRBV5-5 to TRBJ1-6; 9 bases fit TRBD1. The CDR3 has 14 amino acids. Germline V CDR1 and CDR2: SGHKS, YYEKEE (reference sequence). The trim removed 4 bases at V and 10 bases at J, leaving 6 bases unmatched. The CDR3 loop is CASSQQGAESPLHF. Written as DNA, the CDR3 is TGTGCCAGCAGCCAACAGGGGGCAGAGTCACCCCTCCACTTT.

The rearrangement joins TRBV4-1 to TRBJ1-4, with D perhaps TRBD1 (5 bases). Trimming took 0 bases from V and 5 from J, leaving 7 bases between them. The CDR3 spans 14 residues. Germline CDR1 MGHRA, CDR2 YSYEKL. This CDR3 reads CASSQEGPNEKLFF. The DNA for the CDR3 is TGCGCCAGCAGCCAAGAGGGGCCCAATGAAAAACTGTTTTTT.

The chain links TRBV19 to TRBJ2-1; 8 bases line up with TRBD2. The CDR3 sequence is 15 residues long. V lost 9 bases, J lost 7 bases, and 14 bases stayed unmatched. In germline, CDR1 is LNHDA, CDR2 SQIVND (reference sequence). CDR3 nucleotides: TGTGCCAGCAGGGAGGTGGCGGGAGGACGGAATGAGCAGTTCTTC. It encodes CASREVAGGRNEQFF. The entire variable domain, with the rest obtained from reference TRBV19 and TRBJ2-1, is as follows: DGGITQSPKYLFRKEGQNVTLSCEQNLNHDAMYWYRQDPGQGLRLIYYSQIVNDFQKGDIAEGYSVSREKKESFPLTVTSAQKNPTAFYLCASREVAGGRNEQFFGPGTRLTVL.

The chain uses TRBV24-1 and TRBJ2-3; 10 bases fit TRBD2. The CDR3 is made up of 19 amino acids. The germline V gene has CDR1 KGHDR and CDR2 SFDVKD. V dropped 3 bases and J dropped 2; count of bases not matched to a gene: 13. The CDR3 region has the DNA TGTGCCACCAGTGATACCCGGGGGGTAGCGGGGGGCTACACAGATACGCAGTATTTT. It codes for CATSDTRGVAGGYTDTQYF.

This chain links TRBV2 with TRBJ1-5, with a weak D call TRBD1 (6 bases). Germline CDR1 is SNHLY and CDR2 is FYNNEI. The CDR3 sequence is 14 residues long. V was clipped by 2 bases and J by 3 bases, with 8 bases between them. The CDR3 bases are TGTGCCAGCAGTGAAAACAGGGACAATCAGCCCCAGCATTTT. Translation gives CASSENRDNQPQHF.

The chain employs TRBV7-2 and TRBJ2-3; TRBD2 aligns across 7 bases. This CDR3 region has 15 residues. The germline gives CDR1 SGHTA, CDR2 FQGNSA. With V trimmed by 8 bases and J by 1 base, 9 bases remained unmatched. The CDR3 sequence is CASHLGGRGTDTQYF. DNA for the CDR3: TGTGCCAGCCATCTCGGGGGGAGGGGCACAGATACGCAGTATTTT.

The genes are TRBV18 and TRBJ2-3; D perhaps matches TRBD2 (5 bases). This CDR3 contains 16 residues. CDR1 is KGHSH, CDR2 LQKENI, per germline. Deletions cut 2 bases from V and 0 bases from J, with 12 bases between. The CDR3 bases are TGTGCCAGCTCACCAGAGGCGACTACTAGCACAGATACGCAGTATTTT. Its protein product is CASSPEATTSTDTQYF. Complete variable domain (other parts from reference TRBV18 and TRBJ2-3): NAGVMQNPRHLVRRRGQEARLRCSPMKGHSHVYWYRQLPEEGLKFMVYLQKENIIDESGMPKERFSAEFPKEGPSILRIQQVVRGDSAAYFCASSPEATTSTDTQYFGPGTRLTVL.

The chain links TRBV5-5 to TRBJ1-4; 7 bases match TRBD1. The CDR3 totals 14 residues. CDR1 is SGHKS, CDR2 YYEKEE, per germline (reference sequence). Unmatched junction bases numbered 6, after V lost 5 bases and J lost 5 bases. The CDR3 region has the DNA TGTGCCAGCAGTCGACAGGGCCGGAATGAAAAACTGTTTTTT. This codes for CASSRQGRNEKLFF.

The CDR3 nucleotides read TGTGCCAGCAGCTTGGGGACAGGGAACACCGGGGAGCTGTTTTTT. It codes for CASSLGTGNTGELFF. The chain employs TRBV5-4 and TRBJ2-2; TRBD1 matches 7 bases. Germline V gene data show CDR1 as SGHNT and CDR2 as YYREEE (reference sequence). The CDR3 totals 15 residues. J was trimmed by 1 base and V by 0 bases; bases with no gene match: 0. Drawing the rest from reference TRBV5-4 and TRBJ2-2, the complete variable domain is ETGVTQSPTHLIKTRGQQVTLRCSSQSGHNTVSWYQQALGQGPQFIFQYYREEENGRGNFPPRFSGLQFPNYSSELNVNALELDDSALYLCASSLGTGNTGELFFGEGSRLTVL.

This clone was recorded once. The chain links TRBV5-1 to TRBJ2-6, with D hard to call. Germline-derived CDR1 and CDR2 are SGHRS and YFSETQ. The CDR3 is 18 amino acids. V shed 0 bases and J shed 1 base, with 14 bases lying between them. The CDR3 region has the DNA TGCGCCAGCAGCTTGGTGGCAGGCGAAGCTTCTGGGGCCAACGTCCTGACTTTC. It translates to CASSLVAGEASGANVLTF.

The chain uses TRBV12-3 or TRBV12-4 and TRBJ1-2, with 8 bases matching TRBD1. The CDR3 spans 13 residues. Losses at the gene ends were 7 bases for V and 5 bases for J; bases not matched to a gene: 6. CDR3 DNA sequence: TGTGCCAGCACCCCGGACAGGGATTATGGCTACACCTTC. It yields the protein CASTPDRDYGYTF.

The chain couples TRBV6-6 to TRBJ1-1; a weak D match, TRBD1 (5 bases). Trimming stripped 7 bases from V and 1 base from J, with 16 bases between. Germline V lookup: CDR1 MNHNY, CDR2 SVGAGI (reference sequence). This CDR3 is 15 amino acids long. In nucleotides, the CDR3 is TGTGCCAGCACCTTGGGGGGGGTCGGGAACACTGAAGCTTTCTTT. Its translation: CASTLGGVGNTEAFF.

The chain joins TRBV7-3 to TRBJ2-2, with TRBD2 as a possible D gene (5 bases). Germline-derived CDR1 and CDR2 are SGHTA and FQGTGA. This CDR3 is 15 amino acids long. The ends were cut back, 2 bases at V and 5 bases at J, with 12 bases in the middle. The CDR3 coding sequence is TGTGCCAGCAGCTTACGGGGAGAAAGGACCGGGGAGCTGTTTTTT. It yields the protein CASSLRGERTGELFF.

This chain uses TRBV4-1 with TRBJ2-7, with 8 bases matching TRBD1. The CDR3 runs 17 residues. V shed 4 bases, J shed 6 bases, and the junction held 17 bases outside the gene matches. CDR1 and CDR2 (germline): MGHRA, YSYEKL. CDR3 amino acids: CASSRPSTIGTGSEQYF. Written as DNA, the CDR3 is TGCGCCAGCAGCCGCCCGTCGACTATTGGGACAGGTAGCGAGCAGTACTTC.

The chain links TRBV2 to TRBJ1-6; unclear D gene. The V and J ends lost 5 bases and 9 bases respectively, with 11 bases between them. Per the germline V gene, CDR1 is SNHLY and CDR2 is FYNNEI. The CDR3 sequence is 13 residues long. The CDR3 is CASSRDKLSPLHF. CDR3 coding DNA: TGTGCCAGCAGTCGAGATAAGCTTTCACCCCTCCACTTT.

The table lists this clone with a few counts. The rearrangement uses TRBV5-6 and TRBJ1-2, with D possibly TRBD1 on 5 matching bases. CDR1 SGHDT and CDR2 YYEEEE come from the germline V gene. CDR3 size: 12 residues. Trimming took 2 bases from V and 5 from J, leaving 7 bases between them. CDR3 residues: CASSFGTYGYTF. In DNA, the CDR3 is TGTGCCAGCAGCTTCGGGACTTATGGCTACACCTTC.

This clone was detected a few times. The rearrangement uses TRBV24-1 and TRBJ2-5; TRBD1 matches at 8 bases. Germline lookup yields CDR1 KGHDR and CDR2 SFDVKD. CDR3 size: 18 residues. The V gene end was trimmed by 3 bases and the J gene end by 3 bases; junction bases not matched to a gene: 14. This CDR3 reads CATSDGGRDRLWEETQYF. DNA for the CDR3: TGTGCCACCAGTGATGGGGGCCGGGACAGGCTCTGGGAAGAGACCCAGTACTTC.

The V and J genes are TRBV6-2 or TRBV6-3 and TRBJ2-1, with D maybe TRBD2 (6 bases). The CDR3 covers 16 residues. CDR1 and CDR2 (germline): MNHEY, SVGEGT. V gave up 6 bases and J gave up 0 bases, with 15 bases separating them. The CDR3 loop is CASSRFAGSSYNEQFF. The CDR3 nucleotides are TGTGCCAGCAGCCGCTTCGCGGGGAGCTCCTACAATGAGCAGTTCTTC.

The rearrangement joins TRBV7-2 to TRBJ2-1; a possible D gene is TRBD1 (6 bases). The CDR3 runs to 16 residues. Trimming shortened V by 5 bases and J by 4 bases, and 18 bases separated the two germline ends. Germline CDR1 SGHTA, CDR2 FQGNSA. CDR3 loop: CASSVISGVSYNEQFF. The CDR3 coding sequence is TGTGCCAGCAGCGTAATCTCAGGGGTTTCATACAATGAGCAGTTCTTC.

The rearrangement joins TRBV6-5 to TRBJ2-3; TRBD2 aligns across 7 bases. CDR1 is MNHEY and CDR2 is SVGAGI in the germline V gene. V lost 11 bases, J lost 3 bases, and 14 bases stayed unmatched. This CDR3 is 15 amino acids long. In DNA, the CDR3 is TGTGCCGGCACCAGATGGGGCGGGGGAACAGATACGCAGTATTTT. Its translation: CAGTRWGGGTDTQYF.

J is TRBJ2-1 and V is TRBV7-7, with 10 bases matching TRBD1. Trimming removed 5 bases from V and 9 bases from J; junction bases left unmatched: 7. CDR3 length: 14 residues. Germline V lookup: CDR1 SSHAT, CDR2 FNYEAQ (reference sequence). The CDR3 is CASSRDRGHAEQFF. The CDR3 bases are TGTGCCAGCAGCCGGGACAGGGGTCATGCTGAGCAGTTCTTC.

The J gene is TRBJ2-6, the V gene TRBV19, with a possible D match to TRBD2 (5 bases). Looked up from germline, CDR1 is LNHDA and CDR2 is SQIVND (reference sequence). The CDR3 runs 15 residues. V shed 7 bases and J shed 2 bases, with 12 bases lying between them. CDR3 region: CASKFGSAGANVLTF. The CDR3, as DNA: TGTGCCAGTAAATTTGGGAGTGCTGGGGCCAACGTCCTGACTTTC.

As DNA, the CDR3 is TGTGCCACCAGCCACGGGACTAGCGGGAGAGGCGATACGCAGTATTTT. It is translated as CATSHGTSGRGDTQYF. The J gene is TRBJ2-3, the V gene TRBV24-1; 14 bases fit TRBD2. Germline values: CDR1 KGHDR, CDR2 SFDVKD. CDR3 length equals 16 residues. V lost 7 bases to trimming and J lost 6 bases; unmatched junction nucleotides: 8.